The source of this TCR beta chain is a study of T cell repertoires in cytomegalovirus infection. At the level of the study: Selected CMV epitopes included recently identified HLA-C-restricted ones as well as well-studied HLA-B-restricted ones. It was the public TCR beta signatures that indicated both CMV infection and matching HLA type.

Points from the study as a whole: Carriage of CMV together with the relevant HLA was identifiable through cumulative public TCR beta family frequency. The response measured ex vivo was dominated by TCR beta clonotypes (HLA-C-restricted and CMV-specific).

In TCRdb, the reads were re-called with MiXCR into one record per CDR3 protein. The sample includes a few hundred thousand distinct CDR3 sequences, about 39% of them seen just once. V was shortened by 8 bases and J by 15 bases, with 17 bases between the two germline ends. The CDR3 is 12 residues long. Regarding this clonotype: Antigen: not known.

This clonotype was obtained from a human donor in good health (CMV status not recorded). Some clones in this sample may be carry-over from other donors' samples. The source material was cultured PBMCs, sampled from culture after CMV antigen stimulation. The V and J genes are TRBV12-3 or TRBV12-4 and TRBJ1-6; a weak D match, TRBD1 (5 bases). CDR3 sequence (DNA): TGTGCCAGCCAGGGATATCGGACGCTCCTCCACTTT. Amino acid sequence: CASQGYRTLLHF.